A selection of T cell receptor beta chains follows, all from one sample in a study of OX40 agonist ivuxolimab in advanced cancers. Produced via immunoSEQ multiplex PCR; TCRdb's table is partial and in-frame only. The sample yields around 75,000 clones, more than 80% seen once. The sequencing here drew on CD4+ or CD8+ T cells sorted from blood, taken in a trial of the OX40 agonist ivuxolimab. These receptors all stem from an adult with an advanced solid tumor such as melanoma, head and neck, liver or kidney cancer. CDR3s include the opening cysteine and the closing phenylalanine or tryptophan. A D gene is named only where the DNA matches it firmly. Not every row has a clone size; where given, it reads once, few, many or a size class.

D | J | V | size | DNA | CDR3
. | TRBJ1-1 | TRBV6-5 | . | TGTGCCAGCAGTTACGGGGGAATGGACACTGAAGCTTTCTTT | CASSYGGMDTEAFF
. | TRBJ2-3 | TRBV9 | once | TGTGCCAGCAGCGCCCTCTGGGAACGTACAGATACGCAGTATTTT | CASSALWERTDTQYF
. | TRBJ2-5 | TRBV7-2 | . | TGTGCCAGCAGCTTGGACTACGTTTTAGAGACCCAGTACTTC | CASSLDYVLETQYF
TRBD2 | TRBJ2-3 | TRBV4-1 | . | TGCGCCAGCAGTCAACGACTAGCGGGTAGCACAGATACGCAGTATTTT | CASSQRLAGSTDTQYF
. | TRBJ2-1 | TRBV29-1 | . | TGCAGCGTTGAATGGGCCAGCTCCTACAATGAGCAGTTCTTC | CSVEWASSYNEQFF
TRBD2 | TRBJ2-7 | TRBV4-2 | . | TGTGCCAGCAGCCAAGATCGCACTAGCGGGGGCCTCTCCTACGAGCAGTACTTC | CASSQDRTSGGLSYEQYF
TRBD1 | TRBJ2-7 | TRBV27 | . | TGTGCCAGCACAAGACAGGGGATGATCTACGAGCAGTACTTC | CASTRQGMIYEQYF
TRBD1 | TRBJ2-5 | TRBV5-1 | . | TGCGCCAGCAGCCAACAGGGGCGAGAGACCCAGTACTTC | CASSQQGRETQYF
. | TRBJ2-2 | TRBV6-5 | . | TGTGCCAGCCACGTAAACAGGGATAACACCGGGGAGCTGTTTTTT | CASHVNRDNTGELFF
. | TRBJ2-4 | TRBV28 | . | TGTGCCAGCAGCTCTATAGGAATAGCCAAAAACATTCAGTACTTC | CASSSIGIAKNIQYF
. | TRBJ2-5 | TRBV10-1 | . | TGCGCCAGCAGCCGGGACAAAGCACAAGAGACCCAGTACTTC | CASSRDKAQETQYF
TRBD2 | TRBJ2-1 | TRBV7-3 | . | TGTGCCAGCAGCGCGGGGACTAGCTCCTACAATGAGCAGTTCTTC | CASSAGTSSYNEQFF
. | TRBJ1-1 | TRBV7-9 | few | TGTGCCAGCAGCTCAGGTCCTGAAGCTTTCTTT | CASSSGPEAFF
. | TRBJ2-7 | TRBV19 | . | TGTGCCAGTAGGCGGGACAAGAGCTCCTACGAGCAGTACTTC | CASRRDKSSYEQYF
. | TRBJ2-1 | TRBV6-1 | once | TGTGCCAGCAGTGCCCCACTAAGATCCAATGAGCAGTTCTTC | CASSAPLRSNEQFF
TRBD1 | TRBJ1-5 | TRBV7-8 | once | TGTGCCAGCAGCTTATCGGGAAATACAGGGGTCAATCAGCCCCAGCATTTT | CASSLSGNTGVNQPQHF
TRBD2 | TRBJ2-7 | TRBV6-1 | . | TGTGCCAGCAGTTTAGCGGGAGGGCGGTACGAGCAGTACTTC | CASSLAGGRYEQYF
. | TRBJ2-3 | TRBV27 | . | TGTGCCAGCATACCAAGGGCTCCTTCCACAGATACGCAGTATTTT | CASIPRAPSTDTQYF
TRBD1 | TRBJ1-1 | TRBV5-4 | . | TGTGCCAGCAGCTGGCGACAGGGCCCCATCGCTTTCTTT | CASSWRQGPIAFF
TRBD2 | TRBJ2-2 | TRBV2 | once | TGTGCCAGCAGTAGCGGGAGATCGAGCACCGGGGAGCTGTTTTTT | CASSSGRSSTGELFF
TRBD2 | TRBJ2-3 | TRBV27 | . | TGTGCCAGCAGTTTAACACGCGCGGGAGGGCCTGGGGATACGCAGTATTTT | CASSLTRAGGPGDTQYF
. | TRBJ2-7 | TRBV6-6 | . | TGTGCCAGCAGTACTTACTACGAGCAGTACTTC | CASSTYYEQYF
TRBD2 | TRBJ2-1 | TRBV6-1 | . | TGTGCCAGCAGTGAGGGACTAGCGGGGAGAGCTTTGGATGAGCAGTTCTTC | CASSEGLAGRALDEQFF
TRBD2 | TRBJ2-7 | TRBV27 | . | TGTGCCAGCAGTTTGACGGGCGCCGGGCGCGGGAGGCGATACGAGCAGTACTTC | CASSLTGAGRGRRYEQYF
. | TRBJ2-5 | TRBV2 | . | TGTGCCAGCGGACAGTTACAAGAGACCCAGTACTTC | CASGQLQETQYF
TRBD1 | TRBJ2-5 | TRBV7-3 | . | TGTGCCAGCAGCCTAGACAGGGAAGAGACCCAGTACTTC | CASSLDREETQYF
. | TRBJ1-6 | TRBV19 | . | TGTGCCAGTGGACAGCTAAATTCACCCCTCCACTTT | CASGQLNSPLHF
TRBD1 | TRBJ1-2 | TRBV5-1 | . | TGCGCCAGCAGCTCGGGACAGACAAACTATGGCTACACCTTC | CASSSGQTNYGYTF
. | TRBJ1-4 | TRBV5-1 | . | TGCGCCAGCAGCTTGGCCAGGAATGAAAAACTGTTTTTT | CASSLARNEKLFF
TRBD2 | TRBJ2-3 | TRBV5-1 | . | TGCGCCAGCAGCTCCCCTAGCGGGGGTGATACGCAGTATTTT | CASSSPSGGDTQYF
. | TRBJ2-5 | TRBV6-1 | . | TGTGCCAGCAGCCCGGGACTTACGTACCAAGAGACCCAGTACTTC | CASSPGLTYQETQYF
. | TRBJ2-3 | TRBV28 | . | TGTGCCAGCAGTTCCCCTGGGGCAGGAGGGACAGATACGCAGTATTTT | CASSSPGAGGTDTQYF
. | TRBJ2-1 | TRBV11-2 | few | TGTGCCAGCAGCTCTATTAGCGGTAGGAGAACAAGCAATGAGCAGTTCTTC | CASSSISGRRTSNEQFF
TRBD1 | TRBJ1-2 | TRBV5-1 | . | TGCGCCAGCAGCACGACAGGGGGCGAGGGCTATGGCTACACCTTC | CASSTTGGEGYGYTF
. | TRBJ2-5 | TRBV5-1 | . | TGCGCCAGCAGCTACAGTTGGGTGGCAGAGACCCAGTACTTC | CASSYSWVAETQYF
. | TRBJ2-7 | TRBV6-1 | . | TGTGCCAGCAGTACAGGGTTAATCTACGAGCAGTACTTC | CASSTGLIYEQYF
. | TRBJ1-2 | TRBV25-1 | few | TGTGCCAGCAGTGAATTTGGAGAGGGGTATGGCTACACCTTC | CASSEFGEGYGYTF